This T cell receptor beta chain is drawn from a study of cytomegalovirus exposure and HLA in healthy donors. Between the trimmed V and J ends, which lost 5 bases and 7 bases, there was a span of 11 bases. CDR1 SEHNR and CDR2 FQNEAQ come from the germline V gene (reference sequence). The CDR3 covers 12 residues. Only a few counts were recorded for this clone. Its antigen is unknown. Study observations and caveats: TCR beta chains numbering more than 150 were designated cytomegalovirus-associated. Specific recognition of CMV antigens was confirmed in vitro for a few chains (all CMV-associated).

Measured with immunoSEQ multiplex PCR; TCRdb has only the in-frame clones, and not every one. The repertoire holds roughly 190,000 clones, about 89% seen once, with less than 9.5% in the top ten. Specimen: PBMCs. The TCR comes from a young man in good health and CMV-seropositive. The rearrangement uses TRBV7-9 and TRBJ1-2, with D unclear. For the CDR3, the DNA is TGTGCCAGCAGCGATCCCGCCCCTGGCTACACCTTC. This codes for CASSDPAPGYTF.